The clone carrying this T cell receptor beta chain was seen just once. This record belongs to a study of T cell changes during pregnancy in multiple sclerosis. With V trimmed by 8 bases and J by 2 bases, 10 bases remained unmatched. This CDR3 contains 15 residues. Germline V CDR1 and CDR2: SGHTA, FQGNSA. Profiled with immunoSEQ multiplex PCR; TCRdb holds only in-frame clones, not every one. The table lists about 55,000 clones, roughly 94% of them singletons. The sample here was CD8+ T cells from peripheral blood mononuclear cells, taken in the third trimester of pregnancy. The receptor was derived from a female donor with multiple sclerosis, enrolled in a pregnancy study. This chain links TRBV7-2 with TRBJ2-3, with 7 bases fitting TRBD2. CDR3 amino acids: CASGGGTYYTDTQYF. The CDR3 region has the DNA TGTGCCAGCGGGGGGGGGACCTACTACACAGATACGCAGTATTTT. Full variable domain (missing parts from reference TRBV7-2 and TRBJ2-3): GAGVSQSPSNKVTEKGKDVELRCDPISGHTALYWYRQSLGQGLEFLIYFQGNSAPDKSGLPSDRFSAERTGGSVSTLTIQRTQQEDSAVYLCASGGGTYYTDTQYFGPGTRLTVL.